The 14 T cell receptor beta chains below were found in one sample sequenced in a study of blood T cell repertoires in COVID-19. Clones were sequenced by immunoSEQ multiplex PCR, and TCRdb holds only the in-frame ones, with some missing. The sample consists of about 110,000 clones, less than 85% of them appearing once. The material sequenced was peripheral blood. The receptors stem from a woman in her thirties or forties with acute or convalescent COVID-19.

This chain uses TRBV11-2 with TRBJ1-2, with 7 bases fitting TRBD1. V shed 0 bases and J 10 bases; nucleotides not matched to a gene: 11. The CDR3 consists of 15 residues. Germline V gene sequence: CDR1 SGHAT, CDR2 FQNNGV. The CDR3 nucleotides read TGTGCCAGCAGCTTAGATGGAAGTTACAGGGGAGCCTACACCTTC. Encoded protein: CASSLDGSYRGAYTF.

The gene calls are TRBV5-4 and TRBJ2-4, with a tentative D call TRBD1 (5 bases). V was pared by 0 bases and J by 8 bases, with 9 bases between. Germline V gene lookup returns CDR1 SGHNT and CDR2 YYREEE (reference sequence). The CDR3 has 13 residues. The CDR3 loop reads CASSLAARDIQYF. CDR3 coding DNA: TGTGCCAGCAGCTTGGCGGCCAGGGACATTCAGTACTTC.

This clone has just one count. CDR3 region: CASSSGTGVQAKNIQYF. CDR3 nucleotide sequence: TGTGCCAGCAGCTCCGGGACAGGGGTCCAAGCCAAAAACATTCAGTACTTC. The rearrangement links TRBV11-2 to TRBJ2-4; 10 bases align to TRBD1. V shed 4 bases and J 0 bases; nucleotides not matched to a gene: 6. The germline CDR1 and CDR2 sequences are SGHAT and FQNNGV. The length of the CDR3 is 17 residues.

The CDR3 here is CASSLSGTGAYEQYF. The CDR3 region has the DNA TGTGCCAGCAGCTTAAGTGGTACAGGGGCCTACGAGCAGTACTTC. This rearrangement joins TRBV5-5 to TRBJ2-7; 7 bases are a match to TRBD1. V shed 2 bases and J 2 bases; nucleotides not matched to a gene: 7. The CDR3 is 15 amino acids. Per the germline V gene, CDR1 is SGHKS and CDR2 is YYEKEE (reference sequence).

This clone was recorded many times. The chain carries TRBV19 and TRBJ2-2, with TRBD1 as a possible D gene (6 bases). Trimming took off 6 bases at V and 4 bases at J, with 12 bases between the two ends. The CDR3 covers 14 residues. Looked up from germline, CDR1 is LNHDA and CDR2 is SQIVND (reference sequence). CDR3 loop: CASRQQGTTGELFF. CDR3 nucleotide sequence: TGTGCCAGTAGGCAACAGGGAACCACCGGGGAGCTGTTTTTT.

This clone occurred a few times. CDR3 region: CASSLIGRWDRGNTEAFF. The CDR3, as DNA: TGTGCCAGCAGTTTAATAGGGCGATGGGACAGAGGGAACACTGAAGCTTTCTTT. The chain joins TRBV28 to TRBJ1-1; 7 positions agree with TRBD1. Per germline, CDR1 MDHEN and CDR2 SYDVKM. V lost 2 bases and J lost 1; bases outside the gene matches: 13. The CDR3 has 18 residues.

The chain uses TRBV6-5 and TRBJ1-6; no clear D gene. CDR3 length: 12 amino acids. Per the germline V gene, CDR1 is MNHEY and CDR2 is SVGAGI. Trimming shortened V by 6 bases and J by 7 bases, and 7 bases separated the two germline ends. The CDR3, as DNA: TGTGCCAGCAGCTCAGTAAATTCACCCCTCCACTTT. This sequence encodes CASSSVNSPLHF.

The rearrangement links TRBV7-2 to TRBJ1-4; 8 bases align to TRBD1. V lost 4 bases to trimming and J lost 4 bases; unmatched junction nucleotides: 5. CDR1 and CDR2 from the germline V gene are SGHTA and FQGNSA. This CDR3 spans 15 amino acids. CDR3 amino acids: CASSSQGALNEKLFF. The CDR3, as DNA: TGTGCCAGCAGCTCCCAGGGGGCGCTTAATGAAAAACTGTTTTTT.

This chain links TRBV11-2 with TRBJ2-3; 11 nucleotides line up with TRBD2. Germline V gene lookup returns CDR1 SGHAT and CDR2 FQNNGV. This CDR3 is 16 amino acids long. V was pared by 1 base and J by 2 bases, with 2 bases of the junction left unmatched. Here the CDR3 reads CASSLGLAGSTDTQYF. The DNA for the CDR3 is TGTGCCAGCAGCTTAGGACTAGCGGGGTCCACAGATACGCAGTATTTT.

The CDR3 bases are TGTGCCAGCACCCCACGGGGGGCTCGCACTGAAGCTTTCTTT. The encoded protein is CASTPRGARTEAFF. The chain combines TRBV3-1 (or the pseudogene TRBV3-2) with TRBJ1-1; TRBD1 might be the D (6 bases). V lost 7 bases and J 4 bases, leaving 16 bases between the germline ends. CDR3 length: 14 residues. Germline V gives CDR1 LGHDT, CDR2 YNNKEL (reference sequence).

The V gene is TRBV6-5, the J gene TRBJ1-6, with a weak D call TRBD1 (6 bases). From germline, CDR1 is MNHEY and CDR2 SVGAGI. This CDR3 is built from 15 residues. The V end lost 2 bases, the J end lost 5 bases, and 10 bases lay between the germline ends. The CDR3 bases are TGTGCCAGCAGTTACGTAGAGGGGGATAATTCACCCCTCCACTTT. It encodes CASSYVEGDNSPLHF.

The rearrangement uses TRBV19 and TRBJ2-5; unclear D gene. The CDR3 covers 16 residues. The germline CDR1 and CDR2 sequences are LNHDA and SQIVND (reference sequence). V was shortened by 1 base and J by 5 bases, with 17 bases between the two germline ends. In DNA, the CDR3 is TGTGCCAGTAGTATAGGAGTGGCAGGTAGTTTGGAGACCCAGTACTTC. As protein: CASSIGVAGSLETQYF.

This clone came up many times. The rearrangement joins TRBV6-5 to TRBJ1-5; TRBD1 might be the D (5 bases). CDR1 MNHEY and CDR2 SVGAGI come from the germline V gene. V was clipped by 5 bases and J by 4 bases, with 15 bases between them. This CDR3 comprises 15 residues. CDR3 sequence (DNA): TGTGCCAGCAGTAGACCTGGGACTCCTAATCAGCCCCAGCATTTT. This encodes CASSRPGTPNQPQHF.

V usage is TRBV5-5 and J usage is TRBJ1-6; D unresolved. The CDR3 has 15 amino acids. Deletions cut 2 bases from V and 8 bases from J, with 14 bases between. Germline values: CDR1 SGHKS, CDR2 YYEKEE (reference sequence). The DNA for the CDR3 is TGTGCCAGCAGCTTTGGGCCCCTGATTGATTCACCCCTCCACTTT. Translation gives CASSFGPLIDSPLHF.